The 12 T cell receptor beta chains in this list originate from one sample, sequenced in a study of blood T cells in healthy people across ages. The second PCR ran roughly 6 to 11 cycles with a sample-barcoded 5' primer and J-beta primers. Using its own MiXCR run on the 5' RACE reads, TCRdb lists one record per CDR3 protein. The sample records approximately 1,700,000 distinct CDR3 sequences, about two fifths being singletons. The sequencing input was blood. The receptor source for this set is a human donor in good health.

This clonotype was observed a few times. This rearrangement joins TRBV4-2 to TRBJ2-1; 16 positions agree with TRBD2. CDR1 LGHNA and CDR2 YNFKEQ come from the germline V gene. V lost 3 bases to trimming and J lost 5 bases; unmatched junction nucleotides: 4. The CDR3 covers 17 residues. CDR3 residues: CASSQGLAGGGNNEQFF. DNA for the CDR3: TGTGCCAGCAGCCAGGGACTAGCGGGGGGGGGAAACAATGAGCAGTTCTTC.

This clonotype has a handful of counts. The chain carries TRBV13 and TRBJ2-5; TRBD1 matches at 7 bases. V was clipped by 0 bases and J by 2 bases; unmatched bases: 9. The CDR3 sequence is 17 residues long. In germline, CDR1 is PRHDT, CDR2 FYEKMQ (reference sequence). This CDR3 is CASSLGALDRSQETQYF. CDR3 nucleotide sequence: TGTGCCAGCAGCTTAGGAGCCCTGGACAGGTCGCAAGAGACCCAGTACTTC.

This chain links TRBV12-3 or TRBV12-4 with TRBJ2-1; D not certain. The CDR3 spans 15 residues. V gave up 1 base and J gave up 1 base, with 8 bases separating them. The CDR3: CASSLGLLSYNEQFF. The CDR3 nucleotides are TGTGCCAGCAGTTTAGGACTTCTTTCCTACAATGAGCAGTTCTTC.

This clonotype was found a few times. J is TRBJ1-5 and V is TRBV18; D is undetermined. The CDR3 is made up of 14 amino acids. CDR1 is KGHSH and CDR2 is LQKENI in the germline V gene. The V end lost 1 base, the J end lost 6 bases, and 10 bases lay between the germline ends. CDR3 protein: CASSPRGLGQPQHF. For the CDR3, the DNA is TGTGCCAGCTCACCACGAGGGTTGGGTCAGCCCCAGCATTTT.

V usage is TRBV20-1 and J usage is TRBJ1-5, with unresolved D. The CDR3 has 12 residues. Germline lookup yields CDR1 DFQATT and CDR2 SNEGSKA (reference sequence). The V and J ends lost 1 base and 6 bases respectively, with 7 bases between them. The CDR3 loop is CSARVGAQPQHF. In DNA, the CDR3 is TGCAGTGCTAGAGTGGGAGCTCAGCCCCAGCATTTT.

The chain combines TRBV24-1 with TRBJ2-3, with 12 positions matching TRBD2. CDR3 length: 17 residues. V was clipped by 4 bases and J by 7 bases; unmatched bases: 11. The germline CDR1 and CDR2 sequences are KGHDR and SFDVKD. CDR3 amino acids: CATSDSLTSGGKNTQYF. CDR3 coding DNA: TGTGCCACCAGTGACTCATTGACTAGCGGGGGAAAGAATACGCAGTATTTT.

The chain links TRBV5-4 to TRBJ2-7; D call uncertain. CDR1 and CDR2 from the germline V gene are SGHNT and YYREEE (reference sequence). This CDR3 is built from 13 residues. Trimming shortened V by 0 bases and J by 5 bases, and 9 bases separated the two germline ends. CDR3 in DNA: TGTGCCAGCAGCTTGGACCCTTCGGACGAGCAGTACTTC. Residues: CASSLDPSDEQYF.

This clonotype turned up a few times. This chain uses TRBV28 with TRBJ2-7; TRBD1 might be the D (5 bases). Per the germline V gene, CDR1 is MDHEN and CDR2 is SYDVKM. The CDR3 contains 16 residues. Trimming pared 5 bases from V and 4 bases from J, leaving 21 bases between. The CDR3, as DNA: TGTGCCAGCAGTCCCCAATCACCCGACAGTAAATACGAGCAGTACTTC. Protein: CASSPQSPDSKYEQYF.

A note on this clonotype: A junction end diverges from the germline sequence, so it may reflect a read error. The chain joins TRBV29-1 to TRBJ2-1; D uncertain. Germline-derived CDR1 and CDR2 are SQVTM and ANQGSEA. The CDR3 is made up of 13 amino acids. CDR3: CSVIRSSYNGQFF. The CDR3 DNA follows: TGCAGCGTTATACGTAGCTCCTACAATGGGCAGTTCTTC.

The chain joins TRBV2 to TRBJ2-1; 11 bases align to TRBD2. CDR1 is SNHLY, CDR2 FYNNEI, per germline. The CDR3 runs to 16 residues. The trim removed 3 bases at V and 8 bases at J, leaving 9 bases unmatched. The CDR3 here is CASSDAGTSGFDEQFF. In nucleotides, the CDR3 is TGTGCCAGCAGTGATGCCGGGACTAGCGGCTTCGATGAGCAGTTCTTC. Full variable domain (missing parts from reference TRBV2 and TRBJ2-1): EPEVTQTPSHQVTQMGQEVILRCVPISNHLYFYWYRQILGQKVEFLVSFYNNEISEKSEIFDDQFSVERPDGSNFTLKIRSTKLEDSAMYFCASSDAGTSGFDEQFFGPGTRLTVL.

This chain uses TRBV2 with TRBJ2-3, with 7 bases that match TRBD2. Germline V gene data show CDR1 as SNHLY and CDR2 as FYNNEI. With V trimmed by 6 bases and J by 5 bases, 26 bases remained unmatched. The CDR3 is made up of 20 amino acids. The CDR3, as DNA: TGTGCCAGCAGAGGGGCGGGTCGCAGCGGGGATCGGACGCCCCTAGATACGCAGTATTTT. The encoded protein is CASRGAGRSGDRTPLDTQYF. The full variable domain, with the rest looked up from reference TRBV2 and TRBJ2-3, is EPEVTQTPSHQVTQMGQEVILRCVPISNHLYFYWYRQILGQKVEFLVSFYNNEISEKSEIFDDQFSVERPDGSNFTLKIRSTKLEDSAMYFCASRGAGRSGDRTPLDTQYFGPGTRLTVL.

V usage is TRBV19 and J usage is TRBJ1-2; D not resolved. This CDR3 is built from 12 residues. The germline gives CDR1 LNHDA, CDR2 SQIVND (reference sequence). CDR3 residues: CASLGEEYGYTF. The CDR3 DNA is TGTGCTTCACTTGGCGAAGAGTATGGCTACACCTTC. The variable domain in full, with the rest retrieved from reference TRBV19 and TRBJ1-2, is DGGITQSPKYLFRKEGQNVTLSCEQNLNHDAMYWYRQDPGQGLRLIYYSQIVNDFQKGDIAEGYSVSREKKESFPLTVTSAQKNPTAFYLCASLGEEYGYTFGSGTRLTVV.